The 5 T cell receptor beta chains below were found in one sample sequenced in a study of human T cells and chemical hapten exposure (dated by TCRdb to 2020 to 2023). In the paper's terms, the time point label means: patch test 2, 6 weeks after DPC sensitization. What the treatment or condition label conveys for this sample: therapeutic diphenylcyclopropenone sensitization with weekly scalp DPC. The library was made by RACE. Data came from a NextSeq 500. In TCRdb, the public reads were trimmed at Q25 with fastp and aligned with MiXCR, with productive beta chains retained. One record per CDR3 amino acid sequence lists the most common genes and DNA. Present in this sample are tens of thousands of distinct CDR3 sequences, 6.6% of which were seen just once. 1.3% of the sample goes to the ten largest clones. This sample comprised whole blood, obtained in connection with sensitization to the hapten diphenylcyclopropenone (DPC). These receptors all come from a woman aged 25 to 39 with alopecia areata. Some clones in this sample may be carry-over from other donors' samples.

In its sample, this clonotype was seen many times. V gene TRBV20-1 combines with J gene TRBJ1-5; D uncertain. The V and J ends lost 3 bases and 0 bases respectively, with 18 bases between them. CDR1 is DFQATT, CDR2 SNEGSKA, per germline (reference sequence). The CDR3 is made up of 17 amino acids. The chain's CDR3 is CSASGQDARYSNQPQHF. The CDR3 region has the DNA TGCAGTGCTAGTGGGCAGGACGCGAGATATAGCAATCAGCCCCAGCATTTT.

Ten or more counts support this clonotype. The chain carries TRBV10-3 and TRBJ2-6; weak D call: TRBD2 (6 bases). This CDR3 is built from 16 residues. The germline CDR1 and CDR2 sequences are ENHRY and SYGVKD. V gave up 7 bases and J gave up 0 bases, with 13 bases separating them. The CDR3 loop reads CAITGGMSSGANVLTF. Written as DNA, the CDR3 is TGTGCCATCACAGGCGGGATGAGCTCTGGGGCCAACGTCCTGACTTTC.

Ten or more counts support this clonotype. DNA of the CDR3: TGTGCCAGCAGGTTACAGGGTCGCTATGGCTACACCTTC. Translating gives CASRLQGRYGYTF. The chain couples TRBV28 to TRBJ1-2, with a possible D match to TRBD1 (6 bases). Looked up from germline, CDR1 is MDHEN and CDR2 is SYDVKM. V shed 6 bases and J shed 4 bases, with 12 bases lying between them. CDR3 size: 13 residues.

This clonotype was observed many times. The rearrangement joins TRBV20-1 to TRBJ1-6, with 8 bases fitting TRBD1. Germline V CDR1 and CDR2: DFQATT, SNEGSKA (reference sequence). Trimming took 3 bases from V and 5 from J; bases not matched to a gene: 9. This CDR3 is 16 amino acids long. The CDR3 DNA sequence: TGCAGTGCTAGCCCACCCGACAGGGGCGATAATTCACCCCTCCACTTT. It yields the protein CSASPPDRGDNSPLHF.

Comments on this clonotype: It may be a read error: a sequence one base away is much more abundant. The chain is built from TRBV7-9 and TRBJ1-1; D is undetermined. Germline V gene sequence: CDR1 SEHNR, CDR2 FQNEAQ (reference sequence). The CDR3 has 13 amino acids. The CDR3 DNA is TGTGTCAGCAGCGAGACAACTTACGCTGAAGCTTTCTTT. Translating gives CVSSETTYAEAFF.